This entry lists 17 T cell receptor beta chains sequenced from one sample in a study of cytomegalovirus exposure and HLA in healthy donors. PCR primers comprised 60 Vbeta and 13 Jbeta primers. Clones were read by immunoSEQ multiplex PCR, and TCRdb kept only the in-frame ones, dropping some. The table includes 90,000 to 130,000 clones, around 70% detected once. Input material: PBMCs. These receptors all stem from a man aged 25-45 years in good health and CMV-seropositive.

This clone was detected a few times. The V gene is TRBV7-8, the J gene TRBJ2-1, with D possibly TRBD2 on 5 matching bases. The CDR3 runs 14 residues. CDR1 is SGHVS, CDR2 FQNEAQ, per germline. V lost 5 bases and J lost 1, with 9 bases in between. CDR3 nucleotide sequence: TGTGCCAGCAGCCCGAGCGGTTCCTACAATGAGCAGTTCTTC. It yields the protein CASSPSGSYNEQFF.

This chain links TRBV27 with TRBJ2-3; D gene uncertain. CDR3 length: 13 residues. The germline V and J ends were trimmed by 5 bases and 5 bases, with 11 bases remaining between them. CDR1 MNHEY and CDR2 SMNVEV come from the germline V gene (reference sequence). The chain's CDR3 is CASSPLRVDTQYF. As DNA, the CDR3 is TGTGCCAGCAGTCCCCTCCGAGTAGATACGCAGTATTTT.

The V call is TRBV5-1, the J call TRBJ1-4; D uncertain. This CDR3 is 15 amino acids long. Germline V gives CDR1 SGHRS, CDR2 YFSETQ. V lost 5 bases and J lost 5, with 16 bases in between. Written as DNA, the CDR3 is TGCGCCAGCAGAGAAGAGGTCACGGGGAATGAAAAACTGTTTTTT. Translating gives CASREEVTGNEKLFF.

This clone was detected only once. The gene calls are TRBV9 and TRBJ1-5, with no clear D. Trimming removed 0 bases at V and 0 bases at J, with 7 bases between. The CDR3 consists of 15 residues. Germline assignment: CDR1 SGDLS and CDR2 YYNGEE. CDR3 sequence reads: CASSVGDHSNQPQHF. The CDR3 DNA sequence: TGTGCCAGCAGCGTAGGAGATCATAGCAATCAGCCCCAGCATTTT.

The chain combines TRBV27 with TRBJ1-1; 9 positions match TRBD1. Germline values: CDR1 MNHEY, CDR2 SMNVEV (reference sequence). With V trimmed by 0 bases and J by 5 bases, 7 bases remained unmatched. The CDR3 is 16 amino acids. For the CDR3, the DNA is TGTGCCAGCAGTTTATCCTTTCCGACAGGGGGAACTGAAGCTTTCTTT. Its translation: CASSLSFPTGGTEAFF.

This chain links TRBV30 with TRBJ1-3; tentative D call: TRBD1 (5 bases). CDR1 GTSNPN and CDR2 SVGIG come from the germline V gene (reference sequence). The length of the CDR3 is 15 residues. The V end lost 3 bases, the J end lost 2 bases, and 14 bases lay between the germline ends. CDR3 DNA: TGTGCCTGGAGCGACGGCAGGGTAACTGGAAACACCATATATTTT. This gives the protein CAWSDGRVTGNTIYF.

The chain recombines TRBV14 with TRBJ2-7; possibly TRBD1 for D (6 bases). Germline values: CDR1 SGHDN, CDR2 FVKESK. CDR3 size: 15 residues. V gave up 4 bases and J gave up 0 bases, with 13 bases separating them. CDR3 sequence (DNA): TGTGCCAGCAGCCTGGGACACCAAGGCTCCTACGAGCAGTACTTC. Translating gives CASSLGHQGSYEQYF.

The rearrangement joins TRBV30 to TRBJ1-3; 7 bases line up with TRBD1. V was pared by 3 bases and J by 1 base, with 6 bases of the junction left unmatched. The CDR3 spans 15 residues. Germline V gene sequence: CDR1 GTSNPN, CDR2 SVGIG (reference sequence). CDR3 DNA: TGTGCCTGGAGCTACGGGACAGTATCTGGAAACACCATATATTTT. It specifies CAWSYGTVSGNTIYF.

The CDR3 here is CASSPGGVNQPQHF. CDR3 DNA: TGTGCCAGCAGCCCAGGGGGAGTTAATCAGCCCCAGCATTTT. V usage is TRBV28 and J usage is TRBJ1-5, with 7 positions matching TRBD1. Germline CDR1 is MDHEN and CDR2 is SYDVKM. With V trimmed by 6 bases and J by 4 bases, 6 bases remained unmatched. The CDR3 contains 14 residues.

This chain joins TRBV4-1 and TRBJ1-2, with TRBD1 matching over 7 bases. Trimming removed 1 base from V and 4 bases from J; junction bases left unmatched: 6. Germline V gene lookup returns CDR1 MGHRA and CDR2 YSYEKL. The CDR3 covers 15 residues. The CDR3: CASSQARTGSYGYTF. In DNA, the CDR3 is TGCGCCAGCAGCCAAGCGCGGACAGGTTCCTATGGCTACACCTTC.

The CDR3 DNA sequence: TGTGCCAGCAGCGTAGCTCCGGGGAACGGGGGCTACACCTTC. It specifies CASSVAPGNGGYTF. The genes are TRBV9 and TRBJ1-2; D gene unclear. The CDR3 spans 14 residues. CDR1 SGDLS and CDR2 YYNGEE come from the germline V gene. Trimming removed 0 bases at V and 8 bases at J, with 14 bases between.

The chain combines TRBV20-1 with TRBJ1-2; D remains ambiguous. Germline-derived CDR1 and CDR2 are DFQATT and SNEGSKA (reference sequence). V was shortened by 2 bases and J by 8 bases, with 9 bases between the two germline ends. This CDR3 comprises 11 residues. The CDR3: CSARPVIGYTF. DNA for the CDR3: TGCAGTGCTAGACCAGTTATAGGCTACACCTTC.

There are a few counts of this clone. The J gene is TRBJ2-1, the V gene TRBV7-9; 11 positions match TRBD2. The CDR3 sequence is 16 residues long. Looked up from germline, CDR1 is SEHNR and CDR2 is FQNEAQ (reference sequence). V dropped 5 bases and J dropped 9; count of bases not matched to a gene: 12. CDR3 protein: CASSPTLAGGPGEQFF. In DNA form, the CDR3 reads TGTGCCAGCAGCCCCACCTTAGCGGGGGGGCCCGGTGAGCAGTTCTTC.

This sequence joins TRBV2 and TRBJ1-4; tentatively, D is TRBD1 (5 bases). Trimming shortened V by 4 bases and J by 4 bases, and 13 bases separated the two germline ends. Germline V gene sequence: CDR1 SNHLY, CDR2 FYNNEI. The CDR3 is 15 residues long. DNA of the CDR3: TGTGCCAGCAGTGGAAAGGGACTGATTAATGAAAAACTGTTTTTT. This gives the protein CASSGKGLINEKLFF.

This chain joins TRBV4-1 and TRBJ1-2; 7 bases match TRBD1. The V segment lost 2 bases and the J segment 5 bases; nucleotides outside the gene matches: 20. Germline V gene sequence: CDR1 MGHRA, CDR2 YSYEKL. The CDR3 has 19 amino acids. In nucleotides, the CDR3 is TGCGCCAGCAGCCAAAATACATCTCCCTTAAAGGGGGCGAGTTATGGCTACACCTTC. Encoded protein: CASSQNTSPLKGASYGYTF.

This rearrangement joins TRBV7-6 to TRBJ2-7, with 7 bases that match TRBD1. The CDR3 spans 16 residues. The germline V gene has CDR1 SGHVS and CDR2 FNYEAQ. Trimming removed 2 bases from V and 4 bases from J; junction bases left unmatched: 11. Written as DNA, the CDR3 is TGTGCCAGCAGCTTAAATTCGGGGACAGTACCGTACGAGCAGTACTTC. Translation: CASSLNSGTVPYEQYF.

The CDR3 DNA follows: TGCGCCAGCAGCCCCCCGGACAGGGGGCCCTCCTACGAGCAGTACTTC. This codes for CASSPPDRGPSYEQYF. The chain uses TRBV5-1 and TRBJ2-7; 11 nucleotides agree with TRBD1. CDR1 SGHRS and CDR2 YFSETQ come from the germline V gene. CDR3 length equals 16 residues. The J segment lost 0 bases and the V segment lost 4 bases, leaving 6 bases of the junction unmatched.